This paragraph reports one TCR beta chain. The sample belongs to a study of blood T cell repertoires in COVID-19. This CDR3 region has 15 residues. How the authors handled the data: Estimation of nucleated cell counts relied on the amplification of reference gene primers. Some clones are missing from TCRdb's copy, which holds only in-frame ones; the method was immunoSEQ multiplex PCR. That table furnishes V, J and clone size, whereas the DNA furnished D and trimming. The sample includes about 140,000 clones, about 87% of them seen just once. Allocation to cohorts depended on clinical history reported by the participants. Before being deemed recovered, Cohort 3 donors had two negative PCRs, clearance, or symptom resolution.

The sequenced sample consisted of PBMCs or T cells enriched from blood (not recorded which). This rearrangement joins TRBV1 to TRBJ2-7; the table assigns TRBD2, which was not confirmed against the DNA. TRBV1 is termed a pseudogene. The sequence was obtained from a man aged 55 to 69 who had recovered from COVID-19. CDR3 coding DNA: TGCACCAGCAGTACTCTCCCGGGACTGCGAAGGGAGCAGTACTTC. Encoded protein: CTSSTLPGLRREQYF.